A selection of T cell receptor beta chains follows, all from one sample in a study of T-cell reconstitution after alpha-beta-depleted transplantation in children. MiXCR, applied by TCRdb to the PCR reads, yields one record per CDR3 protein. The sample records 500,000 to 650,000 distinct CDR3 sequences, approximately 13% being singletons. The sequencing used PBMCs, mostly from graft donor cells, collected 360 days after TCRalphabeta/CD19-depleted stem cell transplant. The receptor set was obtained from a male patient aged 5 to 17 who had a stem cell transplant for acute myeloid leukemia, so the T cells may come from the graft donor. Each CDR3 is given with its conserved first and last residue. The order of the fields is V gene, J gene, CDR3 protein.

TRBV7-6	TRBJ2-1	CASSSGLAGRSYNEQFF
TRBV5-1	TRBJ2-5	CASSRPGTSGTLSVETQYF
TRBV7-3	TRBJ2-3	CVSSTGDTDTQYF
TRBV5-1	TRBJ2-3	CASSAPGDTQYF
TRBV9	TRBJ2-7	CASSPHPLLESGTSYEQYF
TRBV29-1	TRBJ2-5	CSAAGQANAPQETQYF
TRBV20-1	TRBJ2-2	CSAVVVGGRAVSTGELFF
TRBV5-1	TRBJ2-1	CASSFGLVGAYNEQFF
TRBV5-1	TRBJ2-7	CASSLVASGVYEQYF
TRBV10-3	TRBJ2-5	CAISEPSDREYETQYF
TRBV20-1	TRBJ2-7	CSASATAYEQYF
TRBV20-1	TRBJ2-5	CSARVDRGYQETQYF
TRBV5-6	TRBJ2-1	CASSVRDRPCGEQFF
TRBV18	TRBJ2-1	CASSPWLRGSSYNEQFF
TRBV28	TRBJ1-2	CASRDLPGYTF
TRBV23-1	TRBJ2-2	CASSQYGTTITGELFF
TRBV12-3/TRBV12-4	TRBJ2-7	CASSLQAGVYEQYF
TRBV29-1	TRBJ2-1	CSVRLAVSYNEQFF
TRBV3-1	TRBJ1-1	CAICLVGGGGPMNTEAFF
TRBV27	TRBJ2-7	CATLEREQYF
TRBV4-2	TRBJ2-7	CASSQASGADEQYF
TRBV14	TRBJ2-3	CASSKIAGGPTDTQYF
TRBV6-2/TRBV6-3	TRBJ2-7	CASGQVTGYEQYF
TRBV20-1	TRBJ2-7	CSASSSGRSAFPYEQYF
TRBV6-2/TRBV6-3	TRBJ2-3	CARGSFDGIPDTQYF
TRBV6-2/TRBV6-3	TRBJ2-1	CASSSPTGGVPHGQFF
TRBV28	TRBJ1-6	CASSSGWTPYNSPLHF
TRBV7-6	TRBJ1-5	CASSLGRENQPQHF
TRBV12-3/TRBV12-4	TRBJ2-1	CASSYATWTAEHYNEQFF
TRBV28	TRBJ2-5	CASSQGETSGMETQYF
TRBV7-3	TRBJ2-1	CASSLIAVGTSGRLRYNEQFF
TRBV28	TRBJ2-3	CASRRLAGDSTQYF
TRBV21-1	TRBJ1-2	CASSKLTGTPCYGYTF
TRBV6-1	TRBJ2-7	CASSPGPVSEQYF
TRBV19	TRBJ2-5	CASSIRGLAGGSETQYF
TRBV5-5	TRBJ2-1	CASSLVGSGGGSYNEQFF
TRBV28	TRBJ2-3	CASSLAPVEGTDTQYF
TRBV18	TRBJ1-3	CASSPLRGPSGNTIYF
TRBV7-9	TRBJ2-5	CASSRHSSQETQYF
TRBV29-1	TRBJ2-7	CSVLEREGAYEQYF
TRBV4-3	TRBJ2-7	CASSQGVWGSDYEQYF
TRBV5-6	TRBJ2-7	CASSSLAGHYEQYF
TRBV7-8	TRBJ2-1	CASSLEVAGGPFNEQFF
TRBV28	TRBJ2-7	CASISNLNEQYF
TRBV11-2	TRBJ1-5	CASSLVGGAQPQHF
TRBV29-1	TRBJ1-4	CSVEDERRPGEKLFF
TRBV7-9	TRBJ2-7	CASMSGPLSYEQYF
TRBV6-5	TRBJ2-5	CASSWPTGVKHF
TRBV4-3	TRBJ2-7	CASSQEPQGPDEQYF
TRBV11-1	TRBJ2-7	CASSLRGSYEQYF